The present T cell receptor (beta chain) was sequenced within a study of shared clonotypes between healthy human individuals. Findings and caveats of the study: Larger estimated richness was generally recorded for naive subsets relative to memory subsets.

Trimming left V 0 bases short and J 3 bases short, with 10 bases between. The CDR3 runs 14 residues. Germline-derived CDR1 and CDR2 are SGDLS and YYNGEE. In regard to this clone: Its matching antigen is unknown.

The data were produced by immunoSEQ multiplex PCR, yet TCRdb's version contains in-frame clones alone and is incomplete. The top ten hold about a third of the sample, which has more than 550,000 clones, 80% to 95% seen once. This clonotype was obtained from a man aged 18 to 30 in good health. Some clones in this sample may be carry-over from other donors' samples. V is TRBV9 and J is TRBJ2-7, with TRBD1 as a possible D gene (6 bases). The source material was memory CD8+ T cells from PBMCs. Subset denoted: CD45RO+ cells pooled with CCR7-negative TemRA cells. Here the CDR3 DNA reads TGTGCCAGCAGCGTAGGTGACAGGTTCTACGAGCAGTACTTC. Amino acid sequence: CASSVGDRFYEQYF.